The 20 T cell receptor beta chains below come from one sample, sequenced in a study of blood T cell repertoires in COVID-19. Profiled with immunoSEQ multiplex PCR; TCRdb holds only in-frame clones, not every one. The sample holds roughly 410,000 clones, around 87% seen once. The sequenced sample consisted of peripheral blood. These receptor sequences come from a woman in her sixties with COVID-19, enrolled during active disease.

This chain connects TRBV28 to TRBJ2-7; tentative D call: TRBD2 (6 bases). CDR3 size: 15 residues. V lost 5 bases to trimming and J lost 3 bases, with 17 bases between them. Germline lookup yields CDR1 MDHEN and CDR2 SYDVKM. The CDR3 spells CASSAPGDGSYEQYF. Here the CDR3 DNA reads TGTGCCAGCAGTGCGCCGGGGGACGGGAGCTACGAGCAGTACTTC.

The genes are TRBV27 and TRBJ1-2; D perhaps matches TRBD1 (5 bases). Trimming removed 5 bases from V and 4 bases from J, with 11 bases in between. CDR1 and CDR2 from the germline V gene are MNHEY and SMNVEV (reference sequence). This CDR3 spans 13 amino acids. CDR3 in DNA: TGTGCCAGCAGTCCCAGGGAACTCTATGGCTACACCTTC. This gives the protein CASSPRELYGYTF.

The CDR3 loop reads CASSEQGDYNSPLHF. The CDR3 coding sequence is TGTGCCAGCAGCGAACAGGGGGACTATAATTCACCCCTCCACTTT. The chain uses TRBV2 and TRBJ1-6, with TRBD1 matching 8 bases. This CDR3 spans 15 amino acids. After removal of 6 bases from V and 3 bases from J, the junction contained 4 bases not matched to a gene. Germline lookup yields CDR1 SNHLY and CDR2 FYNNEI.

The chain is built from TRBV5-1 and TRBJ1-6; the D is unclear. The CDR3 covers 14 residues. The V gene lost 1 base and the J gene lost 11 bases, with 13 bases spanning the gap. From germline, CDR1 is SGHRS and CDR2 YFSETQ. The CDR3 region has the DNA TGCGCCAGCAGCTTGAGGTCCCGGGAGCCACCCCTCCACTTT. The encoded protein is CASSLRSREPPLHF.

J is TRBJ1-1 and V is TRBV28; a weak D match, TRBD1 (5 bases). Germline lookup yields CDR1 MDHEN and CDR2 SYDVKM. V was pared by 6 bases and J by 7 bases, with 18 bases between. This CDR3 has 14 amino acids. CDR3 DNA sequence: TGTGCCAGCAGCCTCCATACAGGTCCACTTGAAGCTTTCTTT. Protein product: CASSLHTGPLEAFF.

This clone was recorded a few times. The chain links TRBV5-1 to TRBJ2-7; a weak D match, TRBD1 (6 bases). Germline assignment: CDR1 SGHRS and CDR2 YFSETQ. V was shortened by 4 bases and J by 2 bases, with 22 bases between the two germline ends. This CDR3 region has 17 residues. CDR3 amino acids: CASSGIPGAPRAYEQYF. The CDR3 nucleotides are TGCGCCAGCAGCGGGATTCCAGGGGCCCCCAGGGCCTACGAGCAGTACTTC.

This clone was seen a single time. V and J are TRBV3-1 (or the pseudogene TRBV3-2) and TRBJ1-4; tentative D call: TRBD1 (6 bases). The V end was cut by 4 bases, the J end by 7 bases, with 16 bases between. Germline V CDR1 and CDR2: LGHDT, YNNKEL (reference sequence). The CDR3 contains 15 residues. The CDR3 DNA reads TGTGCCAGCAGCCTCAGGGGCCCCCGCGGTGAAAAACTGTTTTTT. Protein product: CASSLRGPRGEKLFF.

In its sample, this clone was seen once. This rearrangement joins TRBV9 to TRBJ2-2; D ambiguous. CDR3 size: 14 residues. Per germline, CDR1 SGDLS and CDR2 YYNGEE. The germline V and J ends were trimmed by 2 bases and 2 bases, with 7 bases remaining between them. The CDR3 loop reads CASSVIANTGELFF. The CDR3, as DNA: TGTGCCAGCAGCGTGATAGCTAACACCGGGGAGCTGTTTTTT.

J is TRBJ1-5 and V is TRBV7-9; 11 bases align to TRBD1. This CDR3 has 16 residues. V trimming: 5 bases; J trimming: 6 bases; junction bases outside the gene matches: 9. Per the germline V gene, CDR1 is SEHNR and CDR2 is FQNEAQ (reference sequence). In DNA, the CDR3 is TGTGCCAGCAGCCGCTCGGGACAGGGGGGTGGTCAGCCCCAGCATTTT. This codes for CASSRSGQGGGQPQHF.

The V and J genes are TRBV5-1 and TRBJ1-2; weak D call: TRBD1 (6 bases). Trimming cost V 4 bases and J 8 bases, with 18 bases left between them. The CDR3 is made up of 14 amino acids. Looked up from germline, CDR1 is SGHRS and CDR2 is YFSETQ. The CDR3 region is CASSASSAGVGYTF. The CDR3 DNA follows: TGCGCCAGCAGCGCCAGCTCGGCAGGGGTAGGCTACACCTTC.

This clone occurred a few times. The chain links TRBV15 to TRBJ1-5, with D unresolved. The V and J ends lost 1 base and 2 bases respectively, with 9 bases between them. Germline V CDR1 and CDR2: LNHNV, YYDKDF (reference sequence). The CDR3 contains 15 residues. This CDR3 is CATSRVGYGNQPQHF. CDR3 coding DNA: TGTGCCACCAGCAGAGTGGGCTATGGCAATCAGCCCCAGCATTTT.

The chain has TRBV13 and TRBJ2-5; TRBD2 matches at 7 bases. This CDR3 is 15 amino acids long. V dropped 0 bases and J dropped 3; count of bases not matched to a gene: 4. Germline CDR1 and CDR2: PRHDT and FYEKMQ (reference sequence). The CDR3 coding sequence is TGTGCCAGCAGCTTAGGCAGACTAGCAAAAGAGACCCAGTACTTC. Translated: CASSLGRLAKETQYF.

The chain combines TRBV9 with TRBJ1-3; D not certain. V gave up 4 bases and J gave up 4 bases, with 15 bases separating them. This CDR3 has 15 residues. Looked up from germline, CDR1 is SGDLS and CDR2 is YYNGEE. In nucleotides, the CDR3 is TGTGCCAGCAGCCCCCGGACTGGAGCCGGAAACACCATATATTTT. Translation gives CASSPRTGAGNTIYF.

This clone was recorded once. The chain couples TRBV9 to TRBJ1-2; the D gene is possibly TRBD1 (6 bases). Per germline, CDR1 SGDLS and CDR2 YYNGEE. The germline V and J ends were trimmed by 3 bases and 3 bases, with 15 bases remaining between them. The CDR3 loop spans 15 amino acids. The CDR3 DNA reads as TGTGCCAGCAGCGGGGGGCTCTTAATCGACTATGGCTACACCTTC. As protein: CASSGGLLIDYGYTF.

The V and J genes are TRBV5-1 and TRBJ1-4; no clear D gene. Germline V gene sequence: CDR1 SGHRS, CDR2 YFSETQ. V was pared by 4 bases and J by 8 bases, with 18 bases between. CDR3 length: 15 residues. The CDR3 here is CASSIESGRGEKLFF. The CDR3 DNA reads as TGCGCCAGCAGCATAGAGTCCGGTCGGGGAGAAAAACTGTTTTTT.

This clone has ten or more counts. This chain joins TRBV7-9 and TRBJ1-1; 7 bases line up with TRBD1. The CDR3 loop spans 11 amino acids. V lost 6 bases and J lost 7; bases outside the gene matches: 2. The germline V gene has CDR1 SEHNR and CDR2 FQNEAQ (reference sequence). The DNA of the CDR3 is TGTGCCAGCAGTTGGACAGGTGAAGCTTTCTTT. Amino acids: CASSWTGEAFF.

The CDR3, as DNA: TGTGCCTCGCCCCGGGTCCCTAACTATGGCTACACCTTC. This encodes CASPRVPNYGYTF. The chain employs TRBV30 and TRBJ1-2; no firm D call. Deletions cut 7 bases from V and 0 bases from J, with 12 bases between. The V gene's germline CDR1 is GTSNPN and CDR2 SVGIG (reference sequence). This CDR3 region has 13 residues.

The gene calls are TRBV4-1 and TRBJ2-1; D might be TRBD2 (5 bases). Germline V gives CDR1 MGHRA, CDR2 YSYEKL. The V gene lost 0 bases and the J gene lost 5 bases, with 20 bases spanning the gap. This CDR3 contains 18 residues. The chain's CDR3 is CASSQDPGLPRPHNEQFF. The CDR3 DNA sequence: TGCGCCAGCAGCCAAGATCCCGGACTCCCCCGTCCGCACAATGAGCAGTTCTTC.

The gene calls are TRBV18 and TRBJ1-1; no clear D gene. This CDR3 is 13 amino acids long. The ends were cut back, 6 bases at V and 0 bases at J, with 8 bases in the middle. CDR1 and CDR2 (germline): KGHSH, LQKENI. This CDR3 reads CASSPAVNTEAFF. In DNA, the CDR3 is TGTGCCAGCTCTCCAGCGGTGAACACTGAAGCTTTCTTT.

The chain recombines TRBV4-1 with TRBJ2-4, with D maybe TRBD2 (6 bases). V was cut by 0 bases and J by 0 bases, with 18 bases left in between. Germline values: CDR1 MGHRA, CDR2 YSYEKL. The CDR3 length is 19 residues. Here the CDR3 DNA reads TGCGCCAGCAGCCAAGATCCGGGACTTGCCGACTTAGCCAAAAACATTCAGTACTTC. Protein sequence: CASSQDPGLADLAKNIQYF.